This is a list of T cell receptor beta chains from one sample in a study of molecular identifiers for immune sequencing clone quantification. In TCRdb, the PCR reads were re-called with MiXCR into one record per CDR3 protein. The table shows around 470,000 distinct CDR3 sequences, with around 23% occurring only once. The sample comprised naive CD8+ T cells from blood, with Jurkat cell RNA spiked in. These receptors all stem from a human donor in good health. Some libraries in this study had Jurkat cell RNA spiked in. Both conserved end residues are part of each CDR3. Fields, in order: J gene, D gene, CDR3 length, V gene, clone size, CDR3 protein, CDR3 DNA. The D gene is left open where the match is weak. The listing skips clone size in some rows; elsewhere it reads once, few, many or a size class.

J gene: TRBJ2-2
D gene: -
CDR3 length: 15
V gene: TRBV6-5
clone size: -
CDR3 protein: CAGSYSTGLPGELFF
CDR3 DNA: TGTGCCGGCAGTTACTCAACAGGATTGCCGGGGGAGCTGTTTTTT

J gene: TRBJ2-3
D gene: TRBD2
CDR3 length: 17
V gene: TRBV13
clone size: few
CDR3 protein: CASSARLAGAGTDTQYF
CDR3 DNA: TGTGCCAGCAGCGCCCGACTAGCGGGAGCGGGCACAGATACGCAGTATTTT

J gene: TRBJ2-3
D gene: -
CDR3 length: 15
V gene: TRBV19
clone size: few
CDR3 protein: CASSLDGDVRNTQYF
CDR3 DNA: TGTGCCAGTAGCCTGGACGGAGATGTCAGAAATACGCAGTATTTT

J gene: TRBJ1-1
D gene: -
CDR3 length: 12
V gene: TRBV5-5
clone size: many
CDR3 protein: CASSLGLASAVF
CDR3 DNA: TGTGCCAGCAGCTTAGGTTTGGCCTCCGCTGTCTTT

J gene: TRBJ2-5
D gene: -
CDR3 length: 14
V gene: TRBV10-3
clone size: few
CDR3 protein: CAISATDVQETQYF
CDR3 DNA: TGTGCCATCAGTGCAACAGATGTCCAAGAGACCCAGTACTTC

J gene: TRBJ2-7
D gene: -
CDR3 length: 13
V gene: TRBV30
clone size: few
CDR3 protein: CAWRGAGSYEQYF
CDR3 DNA: TGTGCCTGGAGGGGGGCGGGGTCCTACGAGCAGTACTTC

J gene: TRBJ2-3
D gene: TRBD1
CDR3 length: 16
V gene: TRBV9
clone size: -
CDR3 protein: CASSVEGTGGSDTQYF
CDR3 DNA: TGTGCCAGCAGCGTCGAGGGGACAGGTGGGTCAGATACGCAGTATTTT

J gene: TRBJ2-2
D gene: TRBD2
CDR3 length: 21
V gene: TRBV20-1
clone size: -
CDR3 protein: CSAPLGLAGGGSRVVTGELFF
CDR3 DNA: TGCAGTGCTCCCCTCGGGCTAGCGGGAGGGGGGTCTCGAGTTGTCACCGGGGAGCTGTTTTTT

J gene: TRBJ2-7
D gene: TRBD1
CDR3 length: 15
V gene: TRBV7-2
clone size: many
CDR3 protein: CASSLAQGDSYEQYF
CDR3 DNA: TGTGCCAGCAGCTTAGCACAGGGGGACTCCTACGAGCAGTACTTC

J gene: TRBJ2-7
D gene: TRBD2
CDR3 length: 16
V gene: TRBV5-1
clone size: few
CDR3 protein: CASSPGMTSGTYEQYF
CDR3 DNA: TGCGCCAGCAGCCCAGGGATGACTAGCGGGACCTACGAGCAGTACTTC

J gene: TRBJ1-1
D gene: TRBD1
CDR3 length: 13
V gene: TRBV5-4
clone size: -
CDR3 protein: CAIQRGTDTEAFF
CDR3 DNA: TGTGCCATCCAACGCGGGACAGACACTGAAGCTTTCTTT

J gene: TRBJ2-3
D gene: -
CDR3 length: 15
V gene: TRBV4-1
clone size: few
CDR3 protein: CASSQGGSSTDTQYF
CDR3 DNA: TGCGCCAGCAGCCAAGGTGGTAGCAGCACAGATACGCAGTATTTT

J gene: TRBJ1-1
D gene: -
CDR3 length: 13
V gene: TRBV4-3
clone size: many
CDR3 protein: CASSQVTNTEAFF
CDR3 DNA: TGCGCCAGCAGCCAAGTGACGAACACTGAAGCTTTCTTT

J gene: TRBJ2-4
D gene: TRBD1
CDR3 length: 18
V gene: TRBV5-1
clone size: few
CDR3 protein: CASSLVPDRVVTRNIQYF
CDR3 DNA: TGCGCCAGCAGCTTGGTCCCCGACAGGGTGGTCACCCGAAACATTCAGTACTTC

J gene: TRBJ2-7
D gene: -
CDR3 length: 15
V gene: TRBV10-3
clone size: few
CDR3 protein: CAISDFIDNSYEQYF
CDR3 DNA: TGTGCCATCAGTGATTTTATTGACAACTCCTACGAGCAGTACTTC

J gene: TRBJ2-7
D gene: -
CDR3 length: 11
V gene: TRBV7-9
clone size: many
CDR3 protein: CAIGQNYEQYF
CDR3 DNA: TGTGCCATAGGACAGAATTACGAGCAGTACTTC

J gene: TRBJ1-6
D gene: -
CDR3 length: 15
V gene: TRBV15
clone size: -
CDR3 protein: CATSIGTENYSPLHF
CDR3 DNA: TGTGCCACCAGCATTGGGACGGAAAATTATTCACCCCTCCACTTT

J gene: TRBJ2-7
D gene: TRBD2
CDR3 length: 13
V gene: TRBV28
clone size: many
CDR3 protein: CASPGLAGPKQYF
CDR3 DNA: TGTGCCAGTCCGGGACTAGCGGGCCCGAAGCAGTACTTC

J gene: TRBJ2-7
D gene: TRBD1
CDR3 length: 11
V gene: TRBV29-1
clone size: -
CDR3 protein: CSGGTGNEQYF
CDR3 DNA: TGCAGCGGGGGGACAGGGAACGAGCAGTACTTC

J gene: TRBJ2-7
D gene: -
CDR3 length: 11
V gene: TRBV6-2/TRBV6-3
clone size: -
CDR3 protein: CASSRRYEQHF
CDR3 DNA: TGTGCCAGCAGTCGGAGGTACGAGCAGCACTTC

J gene: TRBJ1-4
D gene: TRBD1
CDR3 length: 15
V gene: TRBV7-8
clone size: many
CDR3 protein: CASSWGQGDREKLFF
CDR3 DNA: TGTGCCAGCAGCTGGGGACAGGGGGACCGGGAAAAACTGTTTTTT

J gene: TRBJ2-1
D gene: TRBD2
CDR3 length: 16
V gene: TRBV7-9
clone size: -
CDR3 protein: CASSSQSGRTYNEQFF
CDR3 DNA: TGTGCCAGCAGTTCACAGAGCGGGAGGACCTACAATGAGCAGTTCTTC

J gene: TRBJ2-3
D gene: TRBD2
CDR3 length: 16
V gene: TRBV7-8
clone size: -
CDR3 protein: CASSLLAGVPTDTQYF
CDR3 DNA: TGTGCCAGCAGCTTACTAGCGGGGGTTCCCACAGATACGCAGTATTTT

J gene: TRBJ1-5
D gene: -
CDR3 length: 19
V gene: TRBV4-1
clone size: many
CDR3 protein: CASSQDLLGYGPSNQPQHF
CDR3 DNA: TGCGCCAGCAGCCAAGATCTGCTCGGCTACGGTCCGAGCAATCAGCCCCAGCATTTT

J gene: TRBJ2-1
D gene: -
CDR3 length: 14
V gene: TRBV20-1
clone size: -
CDR3 protein: CSVGGRSSYNEQFF
CDR3 DNA: TGCAGTGTCGGGGGCAGGAGCTCCTACAATGAGCAGTTCTTC

J gene: TRBJ2-2
D gene: -
CDR3 length: 13
V gene: TRBV11-2
clone size: -
CDR3 protein: CASSLDEFWELFF
CDR3 DNA: TGTGCCAGCAGCTTAGATGAATTTTGGGAGCTGTTTTTT

J gene: TRBJ1-5
D gene: -
CDR3 length: 14
V gene: TRBV6-2/TRBV6-3
clone size: many
CDR3 protein: CASSLGYANQPQHF
CDR3 DNA: TGTGCCAGCAGCCTGGGCTATGCCAATCAGCCCCAGCATTTT

J gene: TRBJ2-5
D gene: -
CDR3 length: 12
V gene: TRBV29-1
clone size: many
CDR3 protein: CSVDRDQETQYF
CDR3 DNA: TGCAGCGTGGACCGGGACCAAGAGACCCAGTACTTC

J gene: TRBJ2-7
D gene: TRBD1
CDR3 length: 14
V gene: TRBV20-1
clone size: few
CDR3 protein: CSASLPGQSYEQYF
CDR3 DNA: TGCAGTGCTAGCCTTCCGGGACAGAGCTACGAGCAGTACTTC

J gene: TRBJ2-3
D gene: TRBD2
CDR3 length: 18
V gene: TRBV7-2
clone size: few
CDR3 protein: CASSLVPGLAGGRDTQYF
CDR3 DNA: TGTGCCAGCAGCTTAGTTCCGGGACTAGCGGGAGGCCGAGATACGCAGTATTTT

J gene: TRBJ1-1
D gene: -
CDR3 length: 13
V gene: TRBV16
clone size: -
CDR3 protein: CASSQSGGERAFF
CDR3 DNA: TGTGCCAGCAGCCAATCCGGGGGAGAGCGGGCTTTCTTT

J gene: TRBJ1-5
D gene: -
CDR3 length: 13
V gene: TRBV5-6
clone size: -
CDR3 protein: CASSLGGSQPLHF
CDR3 DNA: TGTGCCAGCAGCTTGGGAGGGAGTCAGCCCCTGCATTTT

J gene: TRBJ2-7
D gene: -
CDR3 length: 13
V gene: TRBV20-1
clone size: few
CDR3 protein: CSARHSSSYEQYF
CDR3 DNA: TGCAGTGCTAGACACAGCAGCTCCTACGAGCAGTACTTC

J gene: TRBJ2-1
D gene: -
CDR3 length: 14
V gene: TRBV11-2
clone size: -
CDR3 protein: CASSSPPAYNEQFF
CDR3 DNA: TGTGCCAGCAGCTCACCCCCCGCCTACAATGAGCAGTTCTTC

J gene: TRBJ2-3
D gene: TRBD1
CDR3 length: 16
V gene: TRBV12-3/TRBV12-4
clone size: few
CDR3 protein: CASSPLTTGGTDTQYF
CDR3 DNA: TGTGCCAGCAGTCCACTAACGACAGGGGGCACAGATACGCAGTATTTT

J gene: TRBJ1-5
D gene: TRBD1
CDR3 length: 15
V gene: TRBV15
clone size: -
CDR3 protein: CATSRGTGLNQPQHF
CDR3 DNA: TGTGCCACCAGCAGAGGGACAGGACTAAATCAGCCCCAGCATTTT

J gene: TRBJ1-1
D gene: TRBD1
CDR3 length: 20
V gene: TRBV6-2/TRBV6-3
clone size: many
CDR3 protein: CASSSILWTGTGGKIAEAFF
CDR3 DNA: TGTGCCAGCAGTTCAATCCTTTGGACCGGGACAGGGGGCAAAATTGCTGAAGCTTTCTTT

J gene: TRBJ2-5
D gene: -
CDR3 length: 14
V gene: TRBV12-3/TRBV12-4
clone size: -
CDR3 protein: CASSSEVLGKTQYF
CDR3 DNA: TGTGCCAGCTCCTCGGAGGTTCTCGGAAAGACCCAGTACTTC

J gene: TRBJ2-7
D gene: -
CDR3 length: 16
V gene: TRBV7-9
clone size: -
CDR3 protein: CASSLDSGPILYEQYF
CDR3 DNA: TGTGCCAGCAGCTTAGATTCCGGGCCCATACTCTACGAGCAGTACTTC

J gene: TRBJ2-3
D gene: -
CDR3 length: 16
V gene: TRBV6-6
clone size: many
CDR3 protein: CASSPSFRGPGDTQYF
CDR3 DNA: TGTGCCAGCAGTCCATCTTTTCGGGGGCCGGGCGATACGCAGTATTTT

J gene: TRBJ1-1
D gene: -
CDR3 length: 15
V gene: TRBV4-1
clone size: many
CDR3 protein: CASSQAQGIGSEAFF
CDR3 DNA: TGCGCCAGCAGCCAAGCTCAGGGGATTGGGTCTGAAGCTTTCTTT

J gene: TRBJ1-1
D gene: -
CDR3 length: 14
V gene: TRBV6-5
clone size: many
CDR3 protein: CASRKGQKNTEAFF
CDR3 DNA: TGTGCCAGCAGGAAAGGACAGAAGAACACTGAAGCTTTCTTT

J gene: TRBJ1-2
D gene: -
CDR3 length: 15
V gene: TRBV5-1
clone size: many
CDR3 protein: CASSLAGHNNYGYTF
CDR3 DNA: TGCGCCAGCAGCTTGGCGGGACACAACAACTATGGCTACACCTTC

J gene: TRBJ2-1
D gene: -
CDR3 length: 13
V gene: TRBV28
clone size: many
CDR3 protein: CASSSDAPREQFF
CDR3 DNA: TGTGCCAGCAGCAGTGACGCGCCACGTGAGCAGTTCTTC

J gene: TRBJ2-7
D gene: -
CDR3 length: 13
V gene: TRBV20-1
clone size: many
CDR3 protein: CSAAPGQGYEQYF
CDR3 DNA: TGCAGTGCTGCCCCGGGGCAAGGCTACGAGCAGTACTTC

J gene: TRBJ1-4
D gene: -
CDR3 length: 18
V gene: TRBV5-1
clone size: few
CDR3 protein: CASSLETGLGGTNEKLFF
CDR3 DNA: TGCGCCAGCAGCCTAGAGACAGGCCTAGGTGGGACTAATGAAAAACTGTTTTTT

J gene: TRBJ2-3
D gene: -
CDR3 length: 20
V gene: TRBV2
clone size: few
CDR3 protein: CASSEVGPRQAILPTDTQYF
CDR3 DNA: TGTGCCAGCAGTGAAGTCGGGCCTCGACAGGCGATCCTGCCCACAGATACGCAGTATTTT

J gene: TRBJ2-3
D gene: TRBD2
CDR3 length: 17
V gene: TRBV2
clone size: few
CDR3 protein: CASSEAGKRGSTDTQYF
CDR3 DNA: TGTGCCAGCAGTGAAGCGGGAAAGCGGGGGAGCACAGATACGCAGTATTTT

J gene: TRBJ2-6
D gene: -
CDR3 length: 16
V gene: TRBV19
clone size: few
CDR3 protein: CASNDREVSGANVLTF
CDR3 DNA: TGTGCCAGTAATGACAGGGAGGTATCTGGGGCCAACGTCCTGACTTTC

J gene: TRBJ2-2
D gene: -
CDR3 length: 14
V gene: TRBV5-6
clone size: -
CDR3 protein: CASGPGQITGELFF
CDR3 DNA: TGTGCCAGCGGCCCCGGACAGATCACCGGGGAGCTGTTTTTT

J gene: TRBJ2-7
D gene: -
CDR3 length: 15
V gene: TRBV7-8
clone size: many
CDR3 protein: CASSPRGSGDAEQYF
CDR3 DNA: TGTGCCAGCAGCCCACGGGGTAGCGGTGACGCCGAGCAGTACTTC

J gene: TRBJ2-1
D gene: -
CDR3 length: 13
V gene: TRBV27
clone size: -
CDR3 protein: CASSLSPAGEQFF
CDR3 DNA: TGTGCCAGCAGTTTATCTCCTGCCGGTGAGCAGTTCTTC

J gene: TRBJ2-2
D gene: TRBD1
CDR3 length: 15
V gene: TRBV4-1
clone size: many
CDR3 protein: CASSQGTGNTGELFF
CDR3 DNA: TGCGCCAGCAGCCAAGGGACAGGGAACACCGGGGAGCTGTTTTTT

J gene: TRBJ1-2
D gene: -
CDR3 length: 19
V gene: TRBV5-6
clone size: -
CDR3 protein: CASSPGFYDGLTTSHGYTF
CDR3 DNA: TGTGCCAGCAGCCCAGGGTTTTACGACGGCTTAACTACCAGCCATGGCTACACCTTC

J gene: TRBJ2-7
D gene: TRBD2
CDR3 length: 15
V gene: TRBV14
clone size: -
CDR3 protein: CASSPYTGGTYEQYF
CDR3 DNA: TGTGCCAGCAGCCCTTACACGGGGGGTACCTACGAGCAGTACTTC

J gene: TRBJ1-3
D gene: -
CDR3 length: 10
V gene: TRBV30
clone size: many
CDR3 protein: CAASGDTIYF
CDR3 DNA: TGTGCCGCCTCCGGGGACACCATATATTTT

J gene: TRBJ2-5
D gene: -
CDR3 length: 16
V gene: TRBV7-9
clone size: few
CDR3 protein: CASSHSEGRYQETQYF
CDR3 DNA: TGTGCCAGCAGCCATTCCGAGGGGAGGTACCAAGAGACCCAGTACTTC